This T cell receptor beta chain appears in the sequencing data of a study of blood T cell repertoires in COVID-19. Study-level background: From the United States, Italy and Spain came samples of acute and convalescent COVID-19.

The CDR3 covers 14 residues. Trimming cost V 3 bases and J 8 bases; bases outside gene matches: 6. CDR1 and CDR2 (germline): LNHDA, SQIVND (reference sequence). Profiled with immunoSEQ multiplex PCR; TCRdb holds only in-frame clones, not every one. The data show approximately 300,000 clones, over 85% seen once. One Seattle source followed patients from active infection through their disease course. The chain couples TRBV19 to TRBJ1-4; the match to TRBD1 covers 7 bases. The TCR originated in a woman aged 25 to 45 with COVID-19, enrolled during active disease. What was sequenced was peripheral blood. Here the CDR3 reads CASSMPTGYEKLFF. In DNA form, the CDR3 reads TGTGCCAGTAGTATGCCGACAGGGTACGAAAAACTGTTTTTT.